The T cell receptor (beta chain) described here comes from a study of cytomegalovirus exposure and HLA in healthy donors. Study background: A later analysis reported the 100 to 150 validation repertoires used the same platform as the roughly 700 first-cohort repertoires.

For this clone: Its antigen is not identified.

Study-wide points: Specificity for CMV antigens was confirmed in vitro for a few of the CMV-associated chains. Altogether, 150 to 200 TCR beta chains were recorded as cytomegalovirus-associated. With high specificity and sensitivity, the classifier reportedly diagnosed cytomegalovirus status.

Germline CDR1 is SGDLS and CDR2 is YYNGEE. The CDR3 is 15 amino acids. V lost 0 bases, J lost 0 bases, and 9 bases lay in between. Here immunoSEQ multiplex PCR was the method, and the copy in TCRdb shows in-frame clones only, minus some. This table holds about 71,000 clones, 94% found once. The V and J genes are TRBV9 and TRBJ1-1; D unresolved. This clonotype was sampled from a woman aged 18-35 years in good health and CMV-seronegative. Sequencing used PBMCs. The CDR3: CASSVGNSLNTEAFF. CDR3 nucleotide sequence: TGTGCCAGCAGCGTAGGTAACAGCTTGAACACTGAAGCTTTCTTT.